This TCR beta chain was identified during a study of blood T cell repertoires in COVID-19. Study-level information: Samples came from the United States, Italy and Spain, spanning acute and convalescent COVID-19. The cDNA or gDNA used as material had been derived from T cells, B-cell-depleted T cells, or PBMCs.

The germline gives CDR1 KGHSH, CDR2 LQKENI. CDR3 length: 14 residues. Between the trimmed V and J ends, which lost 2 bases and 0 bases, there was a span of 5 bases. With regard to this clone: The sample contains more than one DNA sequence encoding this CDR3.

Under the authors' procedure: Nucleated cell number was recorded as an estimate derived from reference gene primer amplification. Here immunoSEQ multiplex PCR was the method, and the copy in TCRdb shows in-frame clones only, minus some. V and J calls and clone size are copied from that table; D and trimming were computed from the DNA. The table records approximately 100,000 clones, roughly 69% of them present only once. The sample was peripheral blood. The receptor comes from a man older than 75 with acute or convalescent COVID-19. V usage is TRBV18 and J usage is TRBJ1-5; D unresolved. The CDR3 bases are TGTGCCAGCTCACCAACCAGTAGCAATCAGCCCCAGCATTTT. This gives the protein CASSPTSSNQPQHF.